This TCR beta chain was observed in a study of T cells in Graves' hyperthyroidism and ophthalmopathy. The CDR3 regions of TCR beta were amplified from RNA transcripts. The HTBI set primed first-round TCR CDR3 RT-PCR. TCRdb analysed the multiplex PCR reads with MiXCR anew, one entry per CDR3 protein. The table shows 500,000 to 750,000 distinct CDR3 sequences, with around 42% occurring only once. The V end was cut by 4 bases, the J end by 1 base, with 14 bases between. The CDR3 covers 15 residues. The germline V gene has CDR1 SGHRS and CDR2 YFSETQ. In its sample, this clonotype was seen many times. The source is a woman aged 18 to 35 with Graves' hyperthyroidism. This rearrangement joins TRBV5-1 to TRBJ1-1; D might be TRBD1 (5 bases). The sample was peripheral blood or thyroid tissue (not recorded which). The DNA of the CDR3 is TGCGCCAGCAGCGGAACCGGGACGACGAACACTGAAGCTTTCTTT. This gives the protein CASSGTGTTNTEAFF.